This T cell receptor (beta chain) is drawn from a study of cytomegalovirus exposure and HLA in healthy donors. Study-wide background: Most donors, 70% to 85% of a few hundred genotyped, fell in the Caucasian-associated ancestry cluster.

The CDR3 is 15 residues long. In germline, CDR1 is MNHNS, CDR2 SASEGT. The V end lost 1 base, the J end lost 3 bases, and 13 bases lay between the germline ends. General study findings and limits: Reports showed the classifier diagnosing cytomegalovirus status with high specificity and sensitivity. By a later analysis, the bulk of CMV-associated TCR beta chains appeared HLA-restricted. The study dropped some indistinguishable V segments, TRBV6-2 and TRBV6-3 among them.

As to this clone: The antigen is not known. This is likely a read error, given that the CDR3 carries no conserved phenylalanine or tryptophan at its end.

Primers for the PCR totalled 60 Vbeta and 13 Jbeta. The protocol was immunoSEQ multiplex PCR, while the TCRdb copy is restricted to in-frame clones and leaves out a portion. The repertoire table contains just over 150,000 clones. The sequenced sample was PBMCs. This chain links TRBV6-1 with TRBJ2-7, with D tentatively TRBD2 (6 bases). The clonotype was recovered from an older woman in good health and CMV-seronegative. The CDR3 region has the DNA TGTGCCAGCAGTGAAGTGCCGGGACTCAACTACGAGCAGTACCTC. Its translation: CASSEVPGLNYEQYL.